These 31 T cell receptor beta chains came from one sample sequenced in a study of identical twins. One entry per CDR3 protein results from TCRdb running MiXCR on the 5' RACE reads. The table includes about 210,000 distinct CDR3 sequences, approximately 9% detected once. Sequenced material: memory (CD45RO+) T cells sorted from blood. The receptor set was obtained from a woman aged 18 to 35 in good health.

This clonotype was observed a handful of times. The chain is built from TRBV24-1 and TRBJ2-3, with 7 bases fitting TRBD2. The CDR3 covers 13 residues. V shed 6 bases and J 1 base; nucleotides not matched to a gene: 0. CDR1 and CDR2 (germline): KGHDR, SFDVKD. DNA for the CDR3: TGTGCCACCAGTCTAGCGGGCACAGATACGCAGTATTTT. This codes for CATSLAGTDTQYF.

This clonotype was picked up a small number of times. The chain is built from TRBV19 and TRBJ2-5; D is unclear. The V gene's germline CDR1 is LNHDA and CDR2 SQIVND (reference sequence). Trimming left V 1 base short and J 1 base short, with 7 bases between. This CDR3 spans 14 amino acids. CDR3 loop: CASSIGAIQETQYF. The CDR3 bases are TGTGCCAGTAGTATAGGGGCCATCCAAGAGACCCAGTACTTC. The full variable domain, with the rest looked up from reference TRBV19 and TRBJ2-5, is DGGITQSPKYLFRKEGQNVTLSCEQNLNHDAMYWYRQDPGQGLRLIYYSQIVNDFQKGDIAEGYSVSREKKESFPLTVTSAQKNPTAFYLCASSIGAIQETQYFGPGTRLLVL.

This clonotype was seen many times. The chain recombines TRBV19 with TRBJ1-5, with a tentative D call TRBD1 (5 bases). CDR3 length equals 15 residues. With 10 bases removed from V and 4 bases from J, the gap between germline ends came to 20 bases. Germline values: CDR1 LNHDA, CDR2 SQIVND (reference sequence). CDR3: CATGKGQGLNQPQHF. The CDR3 bases are TGTGCCACCGGGAAGGGTCAGGGTTTAAATCAGCCCCAGCATTTT.

The V call is TRBV12-5, the J call TRBJ2-3; D assignment may be TRBD1 or TRBD2 (5 bases each). With 6 bases removed from V and 2 bases from J, the gap between germline ends came to 24 bases. The CDR3 consists of 18 residues. Germline V CDR1 and CDR2: LGHNT, FRNRAP. CDR3 nucleotides: TGTGCTAGTGGAAAAATCCGGGACGGCGAGATCATCACAGATACGCAGTATTTT. This translates into CASGKIRDGEIITDTQYF.

With regard to this clonotype: Just one base apart from a much larger clone, this may be a read error. The V and J genes are TRBV18 and TRBJ2-2; D gene uncertain. Trimming pared 5 bases from V and 7 bases from J, leaving 8 bases between. Germline assignment: CDR1 KGHSH and CDR2 LQKENI. The CDR3 has 12 residues. This chain's CDR3 is CASSNQSGELFF. DNA for the CDR3: TGTGCCAGCTCAAACCAGAGCGGGGAGCTGTTTTTT. Combining the CDR3 with reference TRBV18 and TRBJ2-2 gives the whole variable domain NAGVMQNPRHLVRRRGQEARLRCSPMKGHSHVYWYRQLPEEGLKFMVYLQKENIIDESGMPKERFSAEFPKEGPSILRIQQVVRGDSAAYFCASSNQSGELFFGEGSRLTVL.

The chain links TRBV4-2 to TRBJ2-6; possible D gene TRBD2, 5 bases. The CDR3 totals 18 residues. Trimming removed 0 bases from V and 0 bases from J, with 12 bases in between. In germline, CDR1 is LGHNA, CDR2 YNFKEQ. The DNA for the CDR3 is TGTGCCAGCAGCCAAGAGGGTTTGGGGAGCTCTGGGGCCAACGTCCTGACTTTC. It codes for CASSQEGLGSSGANVLTF.

This clonotype was detected many times. The chain combines TRBV6-1 with TRBJ2-6; D is undetermined. The CDR3 is 15 residues long. V was cut by 7 bases and J by 3 bases, with 13 bases left in between. Germline CDR1 and CDR2: MNHNS and SASEGT. CDR3 region: CASNGMAFGANVLTF. The CDR3 coding sequence is TGTGCCAGCAACGGAATGGCGTTTGGGGCCAACGTCCTGACTTTC.

For this clonotype: In this CDR3 the conserved last residue, phenylalanine or tryptophan, is missing, so a read error is likely. This chain uses TRBV20-1 with TRBJ1-5, with 8 bases matching TRBD1. CDR3 length equals 14 residues. Germline-derived CDR1 and CDR2 are DFQATT and SNEGSKA (reference sequence). The J segment lost 4 bases and the V segment lost 3 bases, leaving 5 bases of the junction unmatched. As DNA, the CDR3 is TGCAGTGCTAGCCATCGACAGGGGAATCAGCCCCAGCATTCT. Its protein product is CSASHRQGNQPQHS.

This clonotype was seen only a few times. The chain is built from TRBV10-3 and TRBJ1-5; D unclear. CDR3 length equals 15 residues. Deletions cut 0 bases from V and 0 bases from J, with 6 bases between. Germline lookup yields CDR1 ENHRY and CDR2 SYGVKD. CDR3 amino acids: CAISESGLSNQPQHF. CDR3 nucleotides: TGTGCCATCAGTGAGTCAGGGCTTAGCAATCAGCCCCAGCATTTT.

In its sample, this clonotype was seen a few times. The rearrangement joins TRBV11-1 to TRBJ2-1; TRBD2 matches at 10 bases. The CDR3 loop spans 18 amino acids. V trimming: 4 bases; J trimming: 9 bases; junction bases outside the gene matches: 18. Germline V lookup: CDR1 SGHAT, CDR2 FQDESV (reference sequence). In DNA, the CDR3 is TGTGCCAGCAGCTCTCCCTGGGGAGCGGGAGGGAAAGGGAGTGAGCAGTTCTTC. Its translation is CASSSPWGAGGKGSEQFF.

There are many counts of this clonotype. The chain has TRBV20-1 and TRBJ2-7; D not certain. Per the germline V gene, CDR1 is DFQATT and CDR2 is SNEGSKA (reference sequence). Trimming stripped 6 bases from V and 6 bases from J, with 15 bases between. This CDR3 contains 12 residues. CDR3 nucleotide sequence: TGCAGTGCCGGACGGACCCTTGCCGAGCAGTACTTC. It encodes CSAGRTLAEQYF.

The chain combines TRBV7-8 with TRBJ1-2; no firm D call. This CDR3 spans 12 amino acids. The germline gives CDR1 SGHVS, CDR2 FQNEAQ. With 11 bases removed from V and 2 bases from J, the gap between germline ends came to 12 bases. The CDR3 reads CASTGENYGYTF. The CDR3 DNA follows: TGTGCCTCGACGGGAGAAAACTATGGCTACACCTTC.

This clonotype was detected only a few times. This chain uses TRBV4-2 with TRBJ2-2; 12 bases line up with TRBD2. Per germline, CDR1 LGHNA and CDR2 YNFKEQ. This CDR3 is 18 amino acids long. V was clipped by 4 bases and J by 2 bases; unmatched bases: 8. CDR3 protein: CASSPTRTSGANTGELFF. In nucleotides, the CDR3 is TGTGCCAGCAGCCCTACCCGGACTAGCGGGGCAAACACCGGGGAGCTGTTTTTT.

This clonotype was observed a few times. The chain employs TRBV4-3 and TRBJ2-2, with D maybe TRBD1 (6 bases). Germline CDR1 LGHNA, CDR2 YSLEER. The CDR3 is made up of 16 amino acids. Trimming stripped 0 bases from V and 5 bases from J, with 13 bases between. CDR3 DNA sequence: TGCGCCAGCAGCCAAGACCCCCCGGGACAAACCGGGGAGCTGTTTTTT. Protein product: CASSQDPPGQTGELFF.

This clonotype was seen ten or more times. The J gene is TRBJ2-7, the V gene TRBV5-1; perhaps TRBD1 as D (6 bases). Germline loops: CDR1 SGHRS, CDR2 YFSETQ. The CDR3 runs to 13 residues. V was pared by 0 bases and J by 2 bases, with 6 bases between. Here the CDR3 DNA reads TGCGCCAGCAGCTTGGACAGGGCCTACGAGCAGTACTTC. Translating it yields CASSLDRAYEQYF.

The J gene is TRBJ1-5, the V gene TRBV12-3 or TRBV12-4; a possible D gene is TRBD1 (6 bases). The CDR3 has 13 residues. Trimming took 8 bases from V and 6 from J, leaving 14 bases between them. The CDR3 reads CASLTGPGQPQHF. The CDR3 DNA sequence: TGTGCCAGCCTGACAGGACCGGGTCAGCCCCAGCATTTT.

The CDR3: CASSLTALVYGANVLTF. The DNA of the CDR3 is TGCGCCAGCAGCTTGACCGCGCTAGTTTATGGGGCCAACGTCCTGACTTTC. The rearrangement joins TRBV5-1 to TRBJ2-6; no firm D call. V was shortened by 1 base and J by 3 bases, with 14 bases between the two germline ends. The CDR3 sequence is 17 residues long. Germline V CDR1 and CDR2: SGHRS, YFSETQ.

This clonotype was found a few times. The gene calls are TRBV7-8 and TRBJ2-1; 11 bases are shared with TRBD2. The CDR3 is 18 residues long. J gave up 0 bases and V 5 bases, and 9 bases lay outside the gene matches. CDR1 is SGHVS, CDR2 FQNEAQ, per germline. CDR3 nucleotides: TGTGCCAGCAGCCTACTAGCGGGAGCGTCCTCCTCCTACAATGAGCAGTTCTTC. Protein sequence: CASSLLAGASSSYNEQFF.

The V and J genes are TRBV20-1 and TRBJ2-3; TRBD1 is a possible D gene (7 bases). The CDR3 is 17 amino acids. The germline CDR1 and CDR2 sequences are DFQATT and SNEGSKA (reference sequence). The V end lost 0 bases, the J end lost 5 bases, and 21 bases lay between the germline ends. The CDR3 reads CSARDLLRQGGIDTQYF. The DNA for the CDR3 is TGCAGTGCTAGAGATCTGTTAAGGCAGGGGGGCATAGATACGCAGTATTTT.

This clonotype was seen a few times. The chain joins TRBV6-6 to TRBJ1-1; no firm D call. Germline-derived CDR1 and CDR2 are MNHNY and SVGAGI (reference sequence). V lost 6 bases and J lost 11, with 13 bases in between. The CDR3 has 11 residues. CDR3 coding DNA: TGTGCCAGCAGGAGGGATTTAGGGGCTTTCTTT. Translation gives CASRRDLGAFF.

V gene TRBV12-3 or TRBV12-4 combines with J gene TRBJ2-5; D tentatively fits TRBD1 or TRBD2 (6 bases each). The V and J ends lost 3 bases and 9 bases respectively, with 11 bases between them. The CDR3 is made up of 12 amino acids. This CDR3 reads CASSFARGAQYF. Here the CDR3 DNA reads TGTGCCAGCAGTTTTGCTAGGGGGGCCCAGTACTTC.

This clonotype has ten or more counts. The chain is built from TRBV2 and TRBJ1-5; the D is unclear. V was cut by 3 bases and J by 7 bases, with 13 bases left in between. Germline lookup yields CDR1 SNHLY and CDR2 FYNNEI. The CDR3 extends over 14 amino acids. The CDR3 sequence: CASSDFGVGQPQHF. The CDR3 region has the DNA TGTGCCAGCAGTGATTTCGGGGTAGGGCAGCCCCAGCATTTT.

This clonotype has ten or more counts. The chain is built from TRBV5-1 and TRBJ2-3; TRBD2 matches at 7 bases. V shed 4 bases and J 2 bases; nucleotides not matched to a gene: 10. The germline CDR1 and CDR2 sequences are SGHRS and YFSETQ. This CDR3 has 16 amino acids. The CDR3: CASSPDPGLNTDTQYF. DNA for the CDR3: TGCGCCAGCAGCCCGGACCCGGGACTAAACACAGATACGCAGTATTTT.

This clonotype was recorded at least ten times. The chain recombines TRBV5-1 with TRBJ1-1; D gene unclear. Germline CDR1 SGHRS, CDR2 YFSETQ. V was trimmed by 6 bases and J by 4 bases, leaving 13 bases between them. This CDR3 has 13 residues. As DNA, the CDR3 is TGCGCCAGCACCCTTGGTGCTAGCACTGAAGCTTTCTTT. Its translation is CASTLGASTEAFF.

This clonotype has just a few counts. V is TRBV5-1 and J is TRBJ2-7; possibly TRBD2 for D (5 bases). Germline V gives CDR1 SGHRS, CDR2 YFSETQ. This CDR3 region has 14 residues. V lost 7 bases, J lost 5 bases, and 19 bases lay in between. CDR3 sequence reads: CASATSRPADEQYF. The CDR3 DNA reads as TGCGCCAGCGCAACCTCCCGGCCAGCGGACGAGCAGTACTTC.

This clonotype was counted ten times or more. The chain couples TRBV12-3 or TRBV12-4 to TRBJ1-1, with D maybe TRBD1 (6 bases). The CDR3 covers 14 residues. V was cut by 5 bases and J by 0 bases, with 10 bases left in between. The CDR3 sequence is CASSDGQMNTEAFF. In nucleotides, the CDR3 is TGTGCCAGCAGTGATGGACAGATGAACACTGAAGCTTTCTTT.

This chain uses TRBV11-2 with TRBJ2-5; D is uncertain. The V end was cut by 5 bases, the J end by 5 bases, with 9 bases between. Germline V gene sequence: CDR1 SGHAT, CDR2 FQNNGV. The CDR3 consists of 12 residues. CDR3 sequence reads: CASSRVRETQYF. DNA of the CDR3: TGTGCCAGCAGCCGAGTACGGGAGACCCAGTACTTC.

A few counts support this clonotype. The chain combines TRBV9 with TRBJ1-1; 8 nucleotides agree with TRBD1. CDR3 length equals 17 residues. Germline loops: CDR1 SGDLS, CDR2 YYNGEE. With V trimmed by 0 bases and J by 0 bases, 7 bases remained unmatched. CDR3 sequence: CASSVVPGTGMNTEAFF. CDR3 nucleotide sequence: TGTGCCAGCAGCGTAGTACCAGGGACAGGTATGAACACTGAAGCTTTCTTT.

This clonotype was seen more than once but under ten times. V is TRBV15 and J is TRBJ2-5, with D unclear. Germline loops: CDR1 LNHNV, CDR2 YYDKDF (reference sequence). The CDR3 totals 15 residues. The V gene lost 0 bases and the J gene lost 7 bases, with 15 bases spanning the gap. The CDR3 region is CATSRDINFGATQYF. CDR3 DNA: TGTGCCACCAGCAGAGATATAAACTTCGGTGCGACCCAGTACTTC.

The chain couples TRBV20-1 to TRBJ2-1; 9 bases map to TRBD1. CDR1 DFQATT and CDR2 SNEGSKA come from the germline V gene (reference sequence). The CDR3 runs 12 residues. J lost 7 bases, V lost 7 bases, and 5 bases had no gene match. The chain's CDR3 is CSVGTGHNEQFF. In DNA, the CDR3 is TGCAGTGTAGGGACAGGGCATAATGAGCAGTTCTTC.

This clonotype was found a few times. This chain connects TRBV18 to TRBJ1-2, with 9 nucleotides matching TRBD1. V was pared by 6 bases and J by 3 bases, with 2 bases of the junction left unmatched. CDR3 length: 13 residues. CDR1 is KGHSH, CDR2 LQKENI, per germline. The CDR3 coding sequence is TGTGCCAGCTCGGGACAGGGTCACTATGGCTACACCTTC. Residues: CASSGQGHYGYTF.